This TCR beta chain derives from a study of blood T cell repertoires in COVID-19. The sample holds a few counts of this clone. This CDR3 contains 16 residues. The germline gives CDR1 SGHRS, CDR2 YFSETQ. V lost 4 bases and J lost 2, with 17 bases in between. Using immunoSEQ multiplex PCR, the repertoire was profiled, and TCRdb retains in-frame clones only, with some absent. This sample carries roughly 250,000 clones, about 88% of them seen once, and the ten largest clones take around 1%. The V call is TRBV5-1, the J call TRBJ2-3; D not resolved. Sequences were obtained from peripheral blood. This TCR was sampled from a man aged 40-49 years with acute or convalescent COVID-19. The CDR3 protein is CASSPTPVQNTDTQYF. In nucleotides, the CDR3 is TGCGCCAGCAGCCCCACGCCAGTTCAAAACACAGATACGCAGTATTTT.